The 20 T cell receptor beta chains presented below share a single source sample, sequenced in a study of T cell repertoires in cytomegalovirus infection. Each CDR3 protein is one row after TCRdb ran MiXCR on the reads. The repertoire has under 350,000 distinct CDR3 sequences, 22% of them found once; the top ten carry approximately 19%. Their antigens are not known. The source material was cultured PBMCs, sampled from culture after CMV antigen stimulation. Receptor source: a human donor in good health (CMV status not recorded). Some clones in this sample may be carry-over from other donors' samples.

This clonotype has only a few counts. The CDR3 reads CASSLKGGSYGYTF. CDR3 bases: TGTGCCAGCAGTTTAAAGGGTGGGAGCTATGGCTACACCTTC. The chain joins TRBV27 to TRBJ1-2; D ambiguous. Trimming pared 2 bases from V and 4 bases from J, leaving 11 bases between. Germline CDR1 is MNHEY and CDR2 is SMNVEV (reference sequence). The CDR3 is 14 residues long.

This clonotype appeared many times. The chain carries TRBV7-9 and TRBJ2-1; D perhaps matches TRBD2 (5 bases). The CDR3 is 14 residues long. V was clipped by 5 bases and J by 6 bases, with 14 bases between them. Germline CDR1 reads SEHNR; CDR2 reads FQNEAQ (reference sequence). The CDR3 loop is CASSPPSSGNEQFF. DNA of the CDR3: TGTGCCAGCAGCCCACCTAGCTCCGGCAATGAGCAGTTCTTC. The entire variable domain, with the rest obtained from reference TRBV7-9 and TRBJ2-1, is as follows: DTGVSQNPRHKITKRGQNVTFRCDPISEHNRLYWYRQTLGQGPEFLTYFQNEAQLEKSRLLSDRFSAERPKGSFSTLEIQRTEQGDSAMYLCASSPPSSGNEQFFGPGTRLTVL.

The CDR3 loop reads CASASTGGKNIQYF. In DNA, the CDR3 is TGTGCCAGTGCCTCGACAGGGGGCAAAAACATTCAGTACTTC. This sequence joins TRBV19 and TRBJ2-4, with 9 nucleotides matching TRBD1. This CDR3 region has 14 residues. The germline CDR1 and CDR2 sequences are LNHDA and SQIVND (reference sequence). Losses at the gene ends were 8 bases for V and 3 bases for J; bases not matched to a gene: 5.

The table lists this clonotype with many counts. This chain connects TRBV7-2 to TRBJ1-3; a weak D match, TRBD1 (5 bases). The V gene's germline CDR1 is SGHTA and CDR2 FQGNSA. Trimming shortened V by 5 bases and J by 0 bases, and 11 bases separated the two germline ends. The CDR3 is 15 residues long. The CDR3, as DNA: TGTGCCAGCAGCCCACAGGTCCACTCTGGAAACACCATATATTTT. Amino acid sequence: CASSPQVHSGNTIYF.

This chain uses TRBV7-2 with TRBJ1-1; D ambiguous. Germline-derived CDR1 and CDR2 are SGHTA and FQGNSA. With 1 base removed from V and 0 bases from J, the gap between germline ends came to 9 bases. The CDR3 is 15 amino acids. CDR3 in DNA: TGTGCCAGCAGCTTAGTGGGGTTGATGAACACTGAAGCTTTCTTT. Translated, it gives CASSLVGLMNTEAFF.

V usage is TRBV7-6 and J usage is TRBJ2-5; TRBD2 agrees at 8 bases. This CDR3 contains 15 residues. V shed 4 bases, J shed 4 bases, and the junction held 8 bases outside the gene matches. CDR1 and CDR2 from the germline V gene are SGHVS and FNYEAQ. Written as DNA, the CDR3 is TGTGCCAGCAGCTCAAGCGGGAGTAGGGGAGAGACCCAGTACTTC. This gives the protein CASSSSGSRGETQYF.

In its sample, this clonotype was seen a few times. The chain recombines TRBV28 with TRBJ1-5, with D hard to call. The length of the CDR3 is 14 residues. Germline CDR1 reads MDHEN; CDR2 reads SYDVKM. V was trimmed by 6 bases and J by 2 bases, leaving 11 bases between them. The CDR3 is CASSRPAGNQPQHF. In DNA form, the CDR3 reads TGTGCCAGCAGCCGACCGGCAGGCAATCAGCCCCAGCATTTT.

This clonotype was recorded many times. The chain combines TRBV7-9 with TRBJ2-6, with a tentative D call TRBD1 (7 bases). V lost 4 bases and J 3 bases, leaving 16 bases between the germline ends. The germline V gene has CDR1 SEHNR and CDR2 FQNEAQ (reference sequence). The CDR3 is 17 amino acids. The CDR3 region has the DNA TGTGCCAGCAGCTCCAACCCAGGGGGAGGTGGGGCCAACGTCCTGACTTTC. Protein: CASSSNPGGGGANVLTF.

Note on this clonotype: A much larger clonotype is one base distant, so this may be a read error. The genes are TRBV7-2 and TRBJ2-3, with D uncertain. V lost 2 bases to trimming and J lost 6 bases, with 6 bases between them. The V gene's germline CDR1 is SGHTA and CDR2 FQGNSA. CDR3 length: 12 amino acids. The CDR3 loop is CASSLMRDTQYF. The CDR3, as DNA: TGTGCCAGCAGCTTAATGAGGGATACGCAGTATTTT.

A few counts support this clonotype. V and J are TRBV10-3 and TRBJ1-1; D is unresolved. This CDR3 is built from 11 residues. V was cut by 6 bases and J by 11 bases, with 13 bases left in between. Germline V CDR1 and CDR2: ENHRY, SYGVKD. CDR3 nucleotides: TGTGCCATCAGGACCGACTTAGATGCTTTCTTT. Its translation is CAIRTDLDAFF.

The V gene is TRBV29-1, the J gene TRBJ2-1; D is perhaps TRBD1 (6 bases). CDR1 and CDR2 (germline): SQVTM, ANQGSEA. The CDR3 is made up of 14 amino acids. V lost 1 base and J 9 bases, leaving 16 bases between the germline ends. This CDR3 reads CSVEGGPGAGEQFF. In DNA form, the CDR3 reads TGCAGCGTTGAAGGGGGGCCTGGGGCGGGTGAGCAGTTCTTC.

A few counts support this clonotype. The genes are TRBV9 and TRBJ2-1, with D tentatively TRBD2 (7 bases). This CDR3 comprises 17 residues. Germline-derived CDR1 and CDR2 are SGDLS and YYNGEE. V was cut by 4 bases and J by 10 bases, with 27 bases left in between. DNA of the CDR3: TGTGCCAGCAGCCCGAGGGGAGGGGGACAAGGGGTAGCAGAGCAGTTCTTC. Amino acid sequence: CASSPRGGGQGVAEQFF.

This clonotype was seen a handful of times. The chain links TRBV10-3 to TRBJ1-3; D gene ambiguous. Germline assignment: CDR1 ENHRY and CDR2 SYGVKD. This CDR3 is 14 amino acids long. The V gene lost 0 bases and the J gene lost 5 bases, with 8 bases spanning the gap. CDR3 loop: CAISESSPRNTIYF. DNA of the CDR3: TGTGCCATCAGTGAGTCGAGCCCCAGAAACACCATATATTTT.

This clonotype occurred a few times. V gene TRBV24-1 combines with J gene TRBJ1-1; no definite D call. The germline V gene encodes CDR1 KGHDR and CDR2 SFDVKD. V was trimmed by 4 bases and J by 7 bases, leaving 12 bases between them. The CDR3 has 13 residues. The CDR3 spells CATSETWGGEAFF. In nucleotides, the CDR3 is TGTGCCACCAGTGAAACCTGGGGAGGTGAAGCTTTCTTT.

The J gene is TRBJ1-2, the V gene TRBV28; D not resolved. The germline V gene has CDR1 MDHEN and CDR2 SYDVKM. The CDR3 loop spans 14 amino acids. V dropped 6 bases and J dropped 4 bases, with 15 bases sitting between them. For the CDR3, the DNA is TGTGCCAGCAGCAGATTCGACGGACCCTATGGCTACACCTTC. Amino acids: CASSRFDGPYGYTF.

This clonotype was seen a few times. This sequence joins TRBV27 and TRBJ1-1, with D perhaps matching TRBD1 (6 bases). There are 14 residues in the CDR3. CDR1 MNHEY and CDR2 SMNVEV come from the germline V gene (reference sequence). Trimming left V 5 bases short and J 7 bases short, with 17 bases between. The CDR3 region is CASSPGHSRREAFF. For the CDR3, the DNA is TGTGCCAGCAGTCCGGGACACTCGCGGCGTGAAGCTTTCTTT.

This clonotype was observed many times. The V and J genes are TRBV28 and TRBJ1-1, with 8 bases aligning to TRBD1. The germline CDR1 and CDR2 sequences are MDHEN and SYDVKM. This CDR3 has 13 residues. J was trimmed by 13 bases and V by 2 bases; bases with no gene match: 9. Written as DNA, the CDR3 is TGTGCCAGCAGTTTAATGGACAGGGACTTAGGTTTCTTT. This sequence encodes CASSLMDRDLGFF.

There are many counts of this clonotype. The V call is TRBV7-2, the J call TRBJ2-3; 8 bases are shared with TRBD1. The CDR3 extends over 16 amino acids. Germline CDR1 and CDR2: SGHTA and FQGNSA. After removal of 7 bases from V and 5 bases from J, the junction contained 14 bases not matched to a gene. The CDR3 bases are TGTGCCAGCACCAATGACTGGACAGGGCTGGGAGATACGCAGTATTTT. Protein: CASTNDWTGLGDTQYF.

In this sample, this clonotype turned up a few times. The J gene is TRBJ2-7, the V gene TRBV12-3 or TRBV12-4, with unresolved D. The CDR3 is 12 residues long. V shed 6 bases and J shed 3 bases, with 9 bases lying between them. Here the CDR3 reads CASSLTRYEQYF. For the CDR3, the DNA is TGTGCCAGCAGCCTGACGCGCTACGAGCAGTACTTC.

This clonotype was observed a few times. V gene TRBV7-9 combines with J gene TRBJ2-1, with D tentatively TRBD2 (6 bases). From germline, CDR1 is SEHNR and CDR2 FQNEAQ (reference sequence). Deletions cut 3 bases from V and 9 bases from J, with 9 bases between. The CDR3 is 12 residues long. The CDR3: CASSFSGGEQFF. In nucleotides, the CDR3 is TGTGCCAGCAGCTTTTCCGGGGGTGAGCAGTTCTTC.